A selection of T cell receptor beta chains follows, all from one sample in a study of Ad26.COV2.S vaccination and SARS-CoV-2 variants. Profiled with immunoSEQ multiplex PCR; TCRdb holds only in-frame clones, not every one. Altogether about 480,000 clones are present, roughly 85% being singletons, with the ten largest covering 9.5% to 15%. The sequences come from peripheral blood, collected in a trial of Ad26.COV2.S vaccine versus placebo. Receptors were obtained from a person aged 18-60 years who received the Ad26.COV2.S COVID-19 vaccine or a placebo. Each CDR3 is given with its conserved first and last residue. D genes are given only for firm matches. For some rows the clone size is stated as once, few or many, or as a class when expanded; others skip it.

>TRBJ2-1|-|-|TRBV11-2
CASSPQGSEQFF
TGTGCCAGCAGCCCCCAGGGGTCTGAGCAGTTCTTC
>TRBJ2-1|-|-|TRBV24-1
CATSVPGVQGNEQFF
TGTGCCACCAGTGTTCCGGGTGTTCAAGGCAATGAGCAGTTCTTC
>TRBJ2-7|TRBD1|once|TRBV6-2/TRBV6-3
CASSPGQGRYEQYF
TGTGCCAGCAGCCCTGGACAGGGACGCTACGAGCAGTACTTC
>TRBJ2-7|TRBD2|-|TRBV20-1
CGAGGHYEQYF
TGCGGGGCGGGAGGCCACTACGAGCAGTACTTC
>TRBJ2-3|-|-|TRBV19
CASRPPGLSTDTQYF
TGTGCCAGTAGGCCTCCGGGACTTAGCACAGATACGCAGTATTTT
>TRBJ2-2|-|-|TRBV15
CATSRGTTSSGELFF
TGTGCCACCAGCAGAGGGACTACCTCTTCCGGGGAGCTGTTTTTT
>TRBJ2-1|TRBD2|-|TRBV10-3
CAISGSGGGYNEQFF
TGTGCCATCAGTGGGTCTGGGGGAGGGTACAATGAGCAGTTCTTC
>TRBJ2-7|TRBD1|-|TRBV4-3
CASSPGEGQSLEQYF
TGCGCCAGCAGCCCGGGTGAGGGACAGTCCTTGGAGCAGTACTTC
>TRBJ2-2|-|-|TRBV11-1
CASSLVSTHSTGELFF
TGTGCCAGCAGCTTAGTTTCGACCCATAGCACCGGGGAGCTGTTTTTT
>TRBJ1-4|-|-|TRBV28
CASTPTPERGEKLFF
TGTGCCAGCACCCCAACCCCCGAAAGGGGCGAAAAACTGTTTTTT
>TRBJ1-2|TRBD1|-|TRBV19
CASRTQGADGYTF
TGTGCCAGTAGGACACAGGGGGCTGATGGCTACACCTTC
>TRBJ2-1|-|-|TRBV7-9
CASSLGSTSYNEQFF
TGTGCCAGCAGCTTAGGGAGCACATCGTACAATGAGCAGTTCTTC
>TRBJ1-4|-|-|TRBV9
CASNIRGGGEKLFF
TGTGCCAGCAATATCAGGGGTGGTGGTGAAAAACTGTTTTTT
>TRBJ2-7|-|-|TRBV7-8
CASSLVKGSSEQYF
TGTGCCAGCAGCTTAGTGAAGGGTAGCTCCGAGCAGTACTTC
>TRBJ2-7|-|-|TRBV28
CASNTPHEQYF
TGTGCCAGCAACACCCCCCACGAGCAGTACTTC
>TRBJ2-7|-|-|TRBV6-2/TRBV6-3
CASSYSTDAYEQYF
TGTGCCAGCAGTTACTCGACAGACGCCTACGAGCAGTACTTC
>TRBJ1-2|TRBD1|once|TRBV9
CASSGGQGPNYGYTF
TGTGCCAGCAGCGGGGGACAGGGGCCTAACTATGGCTACACCTTC
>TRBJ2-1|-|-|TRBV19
CASSIGPYNEQFF
TGTGCCAGTAGTATTGGCCCTTACAATGAGCAGTTCTTC
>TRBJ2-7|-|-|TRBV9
CASSVGERRGEQYF
TGTGCCAGCAGCGTAGGGGAGCGACGAGGGGAGCAGTACTTC
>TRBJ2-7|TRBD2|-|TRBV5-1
CASSKTSGSYEQYF
TGCGCCAGCAGCAAGACTAGCGGGAGTTACGAGCAGTACTTC
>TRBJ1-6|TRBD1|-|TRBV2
CASKSTGTGDNSPLHF
TGTGCCAGCAAGTCAACCGGGACAGGGGATAATTCACCCCTCCACTTT
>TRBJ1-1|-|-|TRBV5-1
CASSLASGGVNTEAFF
TGCGCCAGCAGCTTGGCCAGTGGGGGAGTGAACACTGAAGCTTTCTTT